Below, 17 T cell receptor beta chains from the same sample are listed, as sequenced in a study of blood T cell repertoires in COVID-19. Data came from immunoSEQ multiplex PCR; TCRdb stores just in-frame clones and leaves some out. Among over 150,000 clones listed, around 79% were seen once. What was sequenced was peripheral blood. All receptors come from a man older than 75 with acute or convalescent COVID-19.

The chain recombines TRBV5-4 with TRBJ1-4; 7 bases align to TRBD1. J gave up 4 bases and V 5 bases, and 5 bases lay outside the gene matches. The CDR3 consists of 14 residues. Germline-derived CDR1 and CDR2 are SGHNT and YYREEE (reference sequence). Here the CDR3 reads CASRSQGGNEKLFF. As DNA, the CDR3 is TGTGCCAGCAGGTCTCAGGGGGGTAATGAAAAACTGTTTTTT.

V gene TRBV24-1 combines with J gene TRBJ2-3; 9 bases align to TRBD1. V lost 1 base to trimming and J lost 0 bases; unmatched junction nucleotides: 4. Germline V CDR1 and CDR2: KGHDR, SFDVKD. The CDR3 is 17 amino acids. CDR3 nucleotide sequence: TGTGCCACCAGTGATTTTTGGGGGACAGGGAGCACAGATACGCAGTATTTT. The encoded protein is CATSDFWGTGSTDTQYF.

The chain is built from TRBV7-9 and TRBJ1-2; 8 bases agree with TRBD1. Germline CDR1 and CDR2: SEHNR and FQNEAQ (reference sequence). This CDR3 contains 15 residues. Trimming at V came to 1 base and at J to 7 bases, leaving 8 bases not matched to a gene. The CDR3 loop reads CASSLGGQAASGYTF. CDR3 sequence (DNA): TGTGCCAGCAGCTTAGGGGGACAGGCTGCGTCTGGCTACACCTTC. The full variable domain, with the rest looked up from reference TRBV7-9 and TRBJ1-2, is DTGVSQNPRHKITKRGQNVTFRCDPISEHNRLYWYRQTLGQGPEFLTYFQNEAQLEKSRLLSDRFSAERPKGSFSTLEIQRTEQGDSAMYLCASSLGGQAASGYTFGSGTRLTVV.

The V gene is TRBV7-2, the J gene TRBJ1-2; 7 positions match TRBD1. CDR1 SGHTA and CDR2 FQGNSA come from the germline V gene. The CDR3 loop spans 16 amino acids. J was trimmed by 4 bases and V by 5 bases; bases with no gene match: 13. The CDR3 is CASSLQGGGTGYGYTF. In DNA form, the CDR3 reads TGTGCCAGCAGCCTGCAAGGAGGGGGCACCGGCTATGGCTACACCTTC.

This clone was observed a few times. J is TRBJ2-3 and V is TRBV11-3; D ambiguous. CDR3 length: 18 residues. Germline CDR1 and CDR2: SGHNT and YENEEA. Trimming removed 5 bases from V and 2 bases from J, with 23 bases in between. The CDR3 is CASSLESMTQSNTDTQYF. The CDR3 DNA sequence: TGTGCCAGCAGCCTCGAAAGCATGACTCAGTCTAACACAGATACGCAGTATTTT.

The rearrangement joins TRBV5-1 to TRBJ1-2, with D unresolved. Trimming shortened V by 0 bases and J by 7 bases, and 16 bases separated the two germline ends. Per the germline V gene, CDR1 is SGHRS and CDR2 is YFSETQ. CDR3 size: 15 residues. The CDR3 nucleotides read TGCGCCAGCAGCTTGGAGGTTCCGGGAGAATCTGGCTACACCTTC. Translated, it gives CASSLEVPGESGYTF.

The rearrangement uses TRBV28 and TRBJ2-6, with TRBD1 matching over 8 bases. The trim removed 5 bases at V and 2 bases at J, leaving 11 bases unmatched. This CDR3 has 18 residues. Looked up from germline, CDR1 is MDHEN and CDR2 is SYDVKM. The CDR3 sequence is CASSSLGQGSPGANVLTF. The CDR3 DNA sequence: TGTGCCAGCAGTAGCCTCGGACAGGGCTCCCCTGGGGCCAACGTCCTGACTTTC.

This sequence joins TRBV7-9 and TRBJ1-4, with D unresolved. Germline V CDR1 and CDR2: SEHNR, FQNEAQ (reference sequence). The CDR3 has 13 amino acids. The V gene lost 0 bases and the J gene lost 8 bases, with 7 bases spanning the gap. In DNA, the CDR3 is TGTGCCAGCAGCTTAGCTCGGTCGGAAAAACTGTTTTTT. This encodes CASSLARSEKLFF. The variable domain in full, with the rest retrieved from reference TRBV7-9 and TRBJ1-4, is DTGVSQNPRHKITKRGQNVTFRCDPISEHNRLYWYRQTLGQGPEFLTYFQNEAQLEKSRLLSDRFSAERPKGSFSTLEIQRTEQGDSAMYLCASSLARSEKLFFGSGTQLSVL.

Only one count was recorded for this clone. V is TRBV6-6 and J is TRBJ1-3; TRBD1 agrees at 7 bases. CDR3 size: 15 residues. The V gene end was trimmed by 3 bases and the J gene end by 3 bases; junction bases not matched to a gene: 5. Looked up from germline, CDR1 is MNHNY and CDR2 is SVGAGI (reference sequence). This chain's CDR3 is CASSYLGTVGNTIYF. CDR3 in DNA: TGTGCCAGCAGTTATTTGGGGACAGTTGGAAACACCATATATTTT.

This clone has ten or more counts. V and J are TRBV2 and TRBJ1-5; 9 nucleotides agree with TRBD1. V shed 4 bases, J shed 3 bases, and the junction held 7 bases outside the gene matches. Germline assignment: CDR1 SNHLY and CDR2 FYNNEI. The CDR3 contains 16 residues. CDR3 amino acids: CASSGDREEANQPQHF. DNA for the CDR3: TGTGCCAGCAGTGGGGACAGGGAGGAGGCCAATCAGCCCCAGCATTTT. Full variable domain (rest looked up from reference TRBV2 and TRBJ1-5): EPEVTQTPSHQVTQMGQEVILRCVPISNHLYFYWYRQILGQKVEFLVSFYNNEISEKSEIFDDQFSVERPDGSNFTLKIRSTKLEDSAMYFCASSGDREEANQPQHFGDGTRLSIL.

This chain connects TRBV10-2 to TRBJ2-7; 10 bases fit TRBD1. This CDR3 is built from 14 residues. The germline gives CDR1 WSHSY, CDR2 SAAADI. Losses at the gene ends were 4 bases for V and 1 base for J; bases not matched to a gene: 1. The CDR3 sequence is CASSAGQGSYEQYF. CDR3 in DNA: TGCGCCAGCAGTGCGGGACAGGGGTCCTACGAGCAGTACTTC.

This clone occurred a few times. The genes are TRBV7-2 and TRBJ1-1; 7 bases fit TRBD1. This CDR3 is 15 amino acids long. The germline CDR1 and CDR2 sequences are SGHTA and FQGNSA. V was clipped by 4 bases and J by 4 bases; unmatched bases: 9. The CDR3 sequence: CASSSTTGVGTEAFF. The CDR3 coding sequence is TGTGCCAGCAGCTCCACAACAGGGGTTGGCACTGAAGCTTTCTTT.

The chain has TRBV5-1 and TRBJ1-6, with 10 bases lining up with TRBD1. The CDR3 spans 18 residues. The J segment lost 6 bases and the V segment lost 3 bases, leaving 12 bases of the junction unmatched. CDR1 and CDR2 (germline): SGHRS, YFSETQ. The CDR3 sequence is CASSWGWTGGHVNSPLHF. The CDR3, as DNA: TGCGCCAGCAGCTGGGGTTGGACAGGGGGACATGTTAATTCACCCCTCCACTTT.

V and J are TRBV10-3 and TRBJ2-5; 8 bases line up with TRBD1. Trimming cost V 4 bases and J 2 bases; bases outside gene matches: 6. The CDR3 spans 15 residues. The germline gives CDR1 ENHRY, CDR2 SYGVKD. The DNA of the CDR3 is TGTGCCATCAGTGGATACAGGGGGATGCAAGAGACCCAGTACTTC. Protein: CAISGYRGMQETQYF.

Of note for this clone: This CDR3 is also generated by other DNA sequences in the sample. V gene TRBV11-2 combines with J gene TRBJ2-2, with D perhaps matching TRBD1 (5 bases). The CDR3 sequence is 14 residues long. Germline V CDR1 and CDR2: SGHAT, FQNNGV. V lost 1 base, J lost 6 bases, and 9 bases lay in between. CDR3 region: CASSLGRGAGELFF. In nucleotides, the CDR3 is TGTGCCAGCAGCTTAGGAAGGGGTGCCGGGGAGCTGTTTTTT.

V usage is TRBV28 and J usage is TRBJ1-2; D is unclear. V lost 2 bases and J lost 0, with 25 bases in between. From germline, CDR1 is MDHEN and CDR2 SYDVKM. The CDR3 extends over 20 amino acids. The CDR3 spells CASSLDVRWVGVKPNYGYTF. The CDR3 DNA follows: TGTGCCAGCAGTTTAGACGTGCGCTGGGTCGGGGTAAAACCTAACTATGGCTACACCTTC.

This chain uses TRBV7-6 with TRBJ2-1; possible D gene TRBD1, 6 bases. The CDR3 runs to 15 residues. CDR1 and CDR2 (germline): SGHVS, FNYEAQ. Between the trimmed V and J ends, which lost 5 bases and 8 bases, there was a span of 19 bases. CDR3 in amino acids: CASSPLDRPSDEQFF. The CDR3 DNA is TGTGCCAGCAGCCCGCTCGACAGGCCCTCAGATGAGCAGTTCTTC.